This TCR beta chain appears in the sequencing data of a study of blood T cell repertoires in COVID-19. Study summary: What the recovered Cohort 3 donors had was two negative PCRs, clearance, or symptom resolution. Italy, Spain and the United States were the sources of the convalescent and acute COVID-19 samples. PBMCs, B-cell-depleted T cells, or T cells provided the cDNA or gDNA that made up the material.

Profiled with immunoSEQ multiplex PCR; TCRdb holds only in-frame clones, not every one. The sample gives around 360,000 clones, over 75% of which show up once; roughly 2% is in the top ten. Germline CDR1 reads KGHDR; CDR2 reads SFDVKD. The CDR3 sequence is 15 residues long. J lost 1 base, V lost 6 bases, and 1 base had no gene match. The sequenced sample was PBMCs or T cells enriched from blood (not recorded which). The J gene is TRBJ2-3, the V gene TRBV24-1; 12 bases align to TRBD2. The TCR sequence derives from a man aged 40-50 years in a cohort exposed to, infected with or recovered from COVID-19 (not recorded which). This CDR3 reads CATSSSGRGTDTQYF. The DNA for the CDR3 is TGTGCCACCAGTTCTAGCGGGAGGGGCACAGATACGCAGTATTTT.